What follows describes a single T cell receptor (beta chain). Its antigen remains unknown. Being one base from a much bigger clone, this may be a read error. From germline, CDR1 is LGHDT and CDR2 YNNKEL (reference sequence). The CDR3 contains 13 residues. This specimen comes from a study of early T cells in non-severe SARS-CoV-2 infection. Study-wide background: Sequencing used unsorted whole-blood bulk RNA, so chains lack pairing. General study findings and limits: Private and CD4 specificities were missed by VDJdb matching, skewed to anti-spike CD8.

Unique molecular identifiers were affixed to single, distinct cDNA molecules. TCRdb reprocessed the 5' RACE reads via MiXCR and lists one record per CDR3 protein. The sample consists of tens of thousands of distinct CDR3 sequences, approximately 6.2% of them appearing once. The rearrangement uses TRBV3-1 and TRBJ2-7; D remains unclear. The starting material was whole blood, obtained at baseline. This receptor was taken from an adult who was a healthcare worker with PCR-confirmed SARS-CoV-2 infection or an uninfected control (not recorded which). CDR3: CVSSQEASYEQYF. CDR3 nucleotide sequence: TGTGTCAGCAGCCAAGAAGCTAGCTACGAGCAGTACTTC.